This TCR beta chain was identified during a study of T cell responses to AZD1222 COVID-19 vaccine. Study as a whole: Pooling of second doses given at about 4 or about 12 weeks was done.

General study findings and limits: There were mostly white British donors and more females than males, and clonal diversity was possibly underestimated. Repertoire sampling was restricted to post-peak T cell response timepoints.

The CDR3 consists of 14 residues. Germline assignment: CDR1 LNHDA and CDR2 SQIVND (reference sequence). V lost 6 bases and J lost 1; bases outside the gene matches: 2. On this clone itself: Antigen specificity is unknown.

Sequencing used immunoSEQ multiplex PCR; TCRdb keeps in-frame clones, though not all of them. Among about 68,000 clones listed, over 60% were seen once. The chain carries TRBV19 and TRBJ2-5; 10 bases line up with TRBD2. Sequencing used peripheral blood, obtained on day 0 of AZD1222 vaccination. The clonotype comes from an adult in good health. The CDR3 here is CASSQRGGQETQYF. The CDR3, as DNA: TGTGCCAGTAGCCAGCGGGGGGGCCAAGAGACCCAGTACTTC.